This TCR beta chain was documented in a study of T cell responses to AZD1222 COVID-19 vaccine. Notes on this clone: What it recognizes is unknown.

Germline CDR1 SGHRS, CDR2 YFSETQ. CDR3 length: 12 amino acids. V shed 8 bases and J shed 3 bases, with 8 bases lying between them. The protocol was immunoSEQ multiplex PCR, while the TCRdb copy is restricted to in-frame clones and leaves out a portion. The repertoire holds around 110,000 clones, with approximately 85% as singletons. Notes on the study in general: CD4 TCRs linked to vaccination spanned spike, dominating at 160-218 and 743-854. In a largely white British group with more females than males, clonal diversity was possibly underestimated. Nearly half of the spike-specific TCRs reportedly recognize variant regions that carry no mutations.

The sequencing here drew on peripheral blood, taken on day 0 of MenACWY control vaccination. The receptor was derived from an adult in good health. This chain links TRBV5-1 with TRBJ1-4; tentatively, D is TRBD1 (5 bases). CDR3 protein: CASRDPNEKLFF. The DNA of the CDR3 is TGCGCCAGTAGGGACCCTAATGAAAAACTGTTTTTT.